This T cell receptor (beta chain) was sequenced in a study of T cell repertoires in cytomegalovirus infection. Study-wide background: It can be stated that public TCR beta signatures indicated CMV infection as well as a matching HLA type.

General study findings and limits: The ex vivo response showed dominance by HLA-C-restricted CMV-specific TCR beta clonotypes. Based on cumulative public TCR beta family frequency, carriers of CMV plus the relevant HLA were identified.

This CDR3 contains 17 residues. Trimming cost V 5 bases and J 0 bases; bases outside gene matches: 5. One entry per CDR3 protein results from TCRdb running MiXCR on the reads. The sample comprises 570,000 or so distinct CDR3 sequences, around two fifths of which are singletons, and 48% rests with the top ten. Regarding this clonotype: Its antigen remains unidentified.

The chain couples TRBV12-3 or TRBV12-4 to TRBJ2-6; 9 bases align to TRBD1. This TCR came from a human donor in good health (CMV status not recorded). Some clones in this sample may be carry-over from other donors' samples. Sequences were derived from cultured PBMCs, sampled from culture after CMV antigen stimulation. CDR3 region: CASSEGTGNSGANVLTF. CDR3 DNA sequence: TGTGCCAGCAGTGAAGGGACAGGGAACTCTGGGGCCAACGTCCTGACTTTC.